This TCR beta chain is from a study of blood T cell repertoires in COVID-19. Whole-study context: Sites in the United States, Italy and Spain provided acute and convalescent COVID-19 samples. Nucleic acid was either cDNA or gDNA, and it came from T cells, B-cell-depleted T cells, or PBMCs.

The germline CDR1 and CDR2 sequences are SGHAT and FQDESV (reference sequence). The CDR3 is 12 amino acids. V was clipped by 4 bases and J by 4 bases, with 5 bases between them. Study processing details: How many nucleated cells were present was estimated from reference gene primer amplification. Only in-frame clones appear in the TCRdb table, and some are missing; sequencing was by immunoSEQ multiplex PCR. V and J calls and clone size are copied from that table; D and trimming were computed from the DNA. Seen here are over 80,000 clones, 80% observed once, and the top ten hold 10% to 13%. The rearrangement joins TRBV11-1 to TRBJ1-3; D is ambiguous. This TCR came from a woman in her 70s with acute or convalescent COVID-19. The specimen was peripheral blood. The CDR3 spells CASSSYGNTIYF. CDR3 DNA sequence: TGTGCCAGCAGCTCCTACGGAAACACCATATATTTT. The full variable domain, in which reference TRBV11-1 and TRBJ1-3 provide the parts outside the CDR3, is EAEVAQSPRYKITEKSQAVAFWCDPISGHATLYWYRQILGQGPELLVQFQDESVVDDSQLPKDRFSAERLKGVDSTLKIQPAELGDSAMYLCASSSYGNTIYFGEGSWLTVV.